The clone carrying this T cell receptor beta chain was seen more than once but under ten times. Its antigen is unknown. This sample was included in a study of CD8 T cells in ankylosing spondylitis. General study results and limits: Reports of some motif variants in reactive arthritis synovial fluid and blood predate this one. One TCR beta motif, made up of under ten highly homologous variants, appeared characteristic of ankylosing spondylitis blood. Disease-associated clonotypes exhibited CD8+ identity and were relatively infrequent in peripheral blood. Disease-linked clones reportedly showed significant enrichment in matched ankylosing spondylitis synovial fluid.

Trimming took off 3 bases at V and 3 bases at J, with 13 bases between the two ends. This CDR3 has 14 residues. Germline V gene lookup returns CDR1 DFQATT and CDR2 SNEGSKA (reference sequence). One entry per CDR3 protein, called by TCRdb with MiXCR from the 5' RACE reads. Among roughly 470,000 distinct CDR3 sequences listed, 25% to 30% were seen once. Sequencing input: blood, either unsorted or a sorted T cell fraction (not recorded which). The V call is TRBV20-1, the J call TRBJ2-3; D not resolved. This receptor was identified in a male donor with ankylosing spondylitis. CDR3 sequence (DNA): TGCAGTGCTAGTAATGTGCTTGGGACAGATACGCAGTATTTT. This gives the protein CSASNVLGTDTQYF.